This entry concerns a single T cell receptor (beta chain). As yet, its antigen is unknown. These data originate in a study of metastatic and nonmetastatic thyroid tumors. Study summary: Where malignant and benign thyroid patients were concerned, repertoires were compared across blood and tumor or nodule tissue.

This CDR3 spans 16 amino acids. Trimming cost V 3 bases and J 0 bases, with 9 bases left between them. Germline CDR1 is LNHNV and CDR2 is YYDKDF (reference sequence). All patients were treatment-naive before thyroid surgery. From the PCR reads, TCRdb re-called clones with MiXCR. The sample consists of around 18,000 clones, 33% of them appearing once. Overall study findings and caveats: Compared with benign nodules, malignant thyroid tumors were reported to have significantly higher TCR beta diversity in both blood and tumor.

The specimen sequenced was tumor tissue. This chain connects TRBV15 to TRBJ2-6; maybe TRBD2 (5 bases). The TCR comes from a male donor with papillary thyroid cancer or a benign thyroid nodule (not recorded which). Some clones in this sample may be carry-over from other donors' samples. CDR3 nucleotides: TGTGCCACCAGCAGGGTGGCGGGCTCTGGGGCCAACGTCCTGACTTTC. As protein: CATSRVAGSGANVLTF.